These 2 T cell receptor beta chains originate from one sample sequenced in a study of cytomegalovirus exposure and HLA in healthy donors. PCR used 60 Vbeta primers and 13 Jbeta primers. The repertoire was sequenced with immunoSEQ multiplex PCR; TCRdb's copy has only in-frame clones and lacks some. This sample yields about 130,000 clones, of which around 73% are seen a single time; approximately 1.2% belongs to the top ten. The sample comprised PBMCs. Receptors originate from a man aged 50 or older in good health and CMV-seronegative.

The J gene is TRBJ2-5, the V gene TRBV15; D remains unclear. The CDR3 extends over 15 amino acids. V lost 0 bases, J lost 0 bases, and 8 bases lay in between. Per the germline V gene, CDR1 is LNHNV and CDR2 is YYDKDF (reference sequence). Here the CDR3 reads CATSRDPRYQETQYF. CDR3 DNA sequence: TGTGCCACCAGCAGAGATCCCCGGTACCAAGAGACCCAGTACTTC.

V is TRBV4-3 and J is TRBJ2-5; D call uncertain. Looked up from germline, CDR1 is LGHNA and CDR2 is YSLEER. Trimming shortened V by 0 bases and J by 2 bases, and 4 bases separated the two germline ends. This CDR3 contains 13 residues. CDR3 sequence reads: CASSQDQQETQYF. CDR3 bases: TGCGCCAGCAGCCAAGACCAACAAGAGACCCAGTACTTC.